This TCR beta chain was documented in a study of cytomegalovirus exposure and HLA in healthy donors. Findings and limits, study-wide: Donors belonging to an Asian-associated ancestry cluster reportedly showed fewer N-insertions in productive TCRs than the roughly 670-donor mean, according to what a later analysis found. Trimming of TCR beta V- and J-genes showed a link, identified in a later analysis, to a missense DCLRE1C variant. Links to common viral pathogens appeared, in a later analysis, for several of the most significant clusters.

Concerning this clone: Its specificity is unknown.

The PCR contained 60 Vbeta and 13 Jbeta primers. Method: immunoSEQ multiplex PCR; TCRdb's copy keeps in-frame clones and lacks some. The sample has about 20,000 clones. V dropped 4 bases and J dropped 4; count of bases not matched to a gene: 5. Germline assignment: CDR1 WNHNN and CDR2 SYGVQD (reference sequence). CDR3 length: 15 residues. The chain uses TRBV10-1 and TRBJ2-3; TRBD2 agrees at 10 bases. The receptor's source is a man aged 60 to 69 in good health and CMV-seropositive. The sequenced sample was PBMCs. In nucleotides, the CDR3 is TGCGCCAGCAGTGGCCCTAGCGGGAGCCCAGATACGCAGTATTTT. As protein: CASSGPSGSPDTQYF.